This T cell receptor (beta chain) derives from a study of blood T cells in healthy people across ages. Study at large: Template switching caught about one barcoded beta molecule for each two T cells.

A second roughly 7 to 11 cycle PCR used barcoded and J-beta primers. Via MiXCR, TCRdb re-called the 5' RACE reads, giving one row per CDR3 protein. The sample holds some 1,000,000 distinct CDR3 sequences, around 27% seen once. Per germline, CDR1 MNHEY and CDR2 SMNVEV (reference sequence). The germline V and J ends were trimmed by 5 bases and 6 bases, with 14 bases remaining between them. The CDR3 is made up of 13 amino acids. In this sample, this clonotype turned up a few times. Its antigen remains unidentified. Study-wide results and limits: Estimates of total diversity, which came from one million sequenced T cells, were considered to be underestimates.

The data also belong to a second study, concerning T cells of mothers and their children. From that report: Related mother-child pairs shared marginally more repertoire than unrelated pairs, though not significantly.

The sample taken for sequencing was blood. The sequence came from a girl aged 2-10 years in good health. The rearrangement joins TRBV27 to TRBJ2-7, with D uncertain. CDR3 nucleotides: TGTGCCAGCAGTGGTGTAGAATTGGGCGAGCAGTACTTC. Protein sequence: CASSGVELGEQYF.